A selection of T cell receptor beta chains follows, all from one sample in a study of post-analysis software for immune sequencing data. Via MiXCR, TCRdb re-called the PCR reads, giving one row per CDR3 protein. The sample lists fewer than 850,000 distinct CDR3 sequences, around 42% occurring once. Sequencing was done on a sample of blood. These TCRs come from a girl aged 5-17 years with multiple sclerosis. CDR3s include the opening cysteine and the closing phenylalanine or tryptophan. The order of the fields is J gene, V gene, clone size, D gene, CDR3 DNA, CDR3 protein. The D gene is left open where the match is weak. Not all rows give a size; the values are once, few, many and, for expanded clones, a class.

TRBJ2-1,TRBV2,NA,NA,TGTGCCAGCAGTGAAGCCTGGGCAGGAAGTGAGGGTGAGCAGTTCTTC,CASSEAWAGSEGEQFF
TRBJ2-1,TRBV7-9,NA,NA,TGTGCCAGCAGCACTATTACGGACAAGCAGTTCTTC,CASSTITDKQFF
TRBJ1-5,TRBV19,few,NA,TGTGCCAGTAGTATAGGGCCAACTTTAAAGCCCCAGCATTTT,CASSIGPTLKPQHF
TRBJ2-4,TRBV12-3/TRBV12-4,NA,TRBD2,TGTGCCAGCAGCCGATTAGCGGGCCTAGCCAAAAACATTCAGTACTTC,CASSRLAGLAKNIQYF
TRBJ2-7,TRBV6-1,many,NA,TGTGCCAGCACCCCGGGGAAGGGCCTGAGAGGGTCCTACGAGCAGTACTTC,CASTPGKGLRGSYEQYF
TRBJ2-1,TRBV7-9,few,NA,TGTGCCAGCAGCTTGCTGAGTCGGGAGCAGTTCTTC,CASSLLSREQFF
TRBJ1-6,TRBV11-2,NA,NA,TGTGCCAGCAGCCCGTCGGAGTCAGGTGGCAATTCACCCCTCCACTTT,CASSPSESGGNSPLHF
TRBJ2-5,TRBV7-2,NA,TRBD1,TGTGCCAGCAGCTTAGCTGGGACAGGGGTGGGAGAGCAGTACTTC,CASSLAGTGVGEQYF
TRBJ1-2,TRBV10-3,NA,NA,TGTGCCATCACCGGGCGGGGGTCGGTTGGGACGGAAAAAAACCCCTCTCCAGCTAACTATGGCTACACCTTC,CAITGRGSVGTEKNPSPANYGYTF
TRBJ2-5,TRBV7-2,NA,NA,TGTGCCAGCAGCTTGGGGGCTCTTGGTCTCCGGGCAGAGATCCAGTACTTC,CASSLGALGLRAEIQYF